Described below is a single T cell receptor (beta chain) sequence and its context. The data were taken from a study of blood T cell repertoires in COVID-19. Trimming stripped 6 bases from V and 5 bases from J, with 16 bases between. CDR1 MDHEN and CDR2 SYDVKM come from the germline V gene. CDR3 size: 14 residues. The protocol was immunoSEQ multiplex PCR, while the TCRdb copy is restricted to in-frame clones and leaves out a portion. The sample lists 250,000 to 350,000 clones; about 90% were seen once. This receptor was obtained from a woman between 18 and 29 years old with acute COVID-19. The chain joins TRBV28 to TRBJ1-2; D not resolved. Sequenced: PBMCs or T cells enriched from blood (not recorded which). CDR3 DNA sequence: TGTGCCAGCAGGGCTGCTCCGGCGGGATATGGCTACACCTTC. The encoded protein is CASRAAPAGYGYTF.